This TCR beta chain was sequenced for a study of T-cell memory formation after mild COVID-19. TCRdb re-called the 5' RACE reads with MiXCR, one entry per CDR3 protein. The sample contains approximately 12,000 distinct CDR3 sequences, about 14% of which appear only once. At least ten counts were recorded for this clonotype. At one boundary the junction diverges from the germline segment, which might be a read error. CDR3 length: 12 residues. The germline gives CDR1 SGHVS, CDR2 FQNEAQ. The V and J genes are TRBV7-8 and TRBJ2-5; weak D call: TRBD2 (5 bases). The sequence derives from a man younger than 35 who had mild COVID-19 (a few samples of this study predate the infection). Cell type and time point are not known. Sequences were obtained from PBMCs or a T cell subset sorted from them (not recorded which). CDR3 amino acids: CASSLASPLVRF. CDR3 DNA sequence: TGTGCCAGCAGCTTAGCCTCCCCACTAGTCCGCTTC.